These 10 T cell receptor beta chains share one sample of origin, sequenced in a study of cytomegalovirus exposure and HLA in healthy donors. Profiling relied on immunoSEQ multiplex PCR, and the TCRdb table lists in-frame clones only, not all of them. The sample lists more than 150,000 clones; more than 75% were seen once. The sample taken for sequencing was PBMCs. Receptor source: a man younger than 30 in good health and CMV-seronegative.

This clone was detected a few times. This chain connects TRBV11-2 to TRBJ2-1, with a tentative D call TRBD2 (6 bases). CDR1 is SGHAT, CDR2 FQNNGV, per germline. Deletions cut 1 base from V and 4 bases from J, with 14 bases between. The CDR3 is 16 amino acids. CDR3 loop: CASSLGWGERYNEQFF. The CDR3 nucleotides read TGTGCCAGCAGCTTAGGTTGGGGGGAACGGTACAATGAGCAGTTCTTC.

V and J are TRBV5-4 and TRBJ2-6, with TRBD1 as a possible D gene (6 bases). The CDR3 has 16 amino acids. CDR1 is SGHNT and CDR2 is YYREEE in the germline V gene (reference sequence). Trimming cost V 2 bases and J 2 bases, with 11 bases left between them. Here the CDR3 DNA reads TGTGCCAGCAGCTTTACTACAGGGACTGGGGCCAACGTCCTGACTTTC. Encoded protein: CASSFTTGTGANVLTF.

The V gene is TRBV6-5, the J gene TRBJ2-3, with a possible D match to TRBD2 (5 bases). This CDR3 contains 14 residues. CDR1 is MNHEY and CDR2 is SVGAGI in the germline V gene. The V end lost 6 bases, the J end lost 11 bases, and 21 bases lay between the germline ends. This CDR3 reads CASSRLGTASGQYF. The CDR3 region has the DNA TGTGCCAGCAGCCGACTCGGTACCGCCAGCGGGCAGTATTTT.

J is TRBJ2-5 and V is TRBV29-1; 7 bases match TRBD2. The CDR3 has 15 amino acids. J lost 2 bases, V lost 6 bases, and 12 bases had no gene match. Germline CDR1 is SQVTM and CDR2 is ANQGSEA. The CDR3, as DNA: TGCAGCGTCCAAGGCCTAGCGGAGCGACAAGAGACCCAGTACTTC. Residues: CSVQGLAERQETQYF.

This chain joins TRBV4-1 and TRBJ2-7; no definite D call. V was shortened by 1 base and J by 3 bases, with 10 bases between the two germline ends. The CDR3 is 14 residues long. Germline loops: CDR1 MGHRA, CDR2 YSYEKL. This CDR3 reads CASSQVGRIYEQYV. The CDR3 coding sequence is TGCGCCAGCAGCCAAGTGGGCCGGATCTACGAGCAGTACGTC.

This clone is a singleton in its sample. CDR3 nucleotides: TGTGCCAGCAGTTACTCGGCAGATTACAATGAGCAGTTCTTC. It encodes CASSYSADYNEQFF. The gene calls are TRBV6-5 and TRBJ2-1; D remains unclear. V gave up 0 bases and J gave up 4 bases, with 7 bases separating them. Germline CDR1 is MNHEY and CDR2 is SVGAGI. This CDR3 contains 14 residues.

The V and J genes are TRBV28 and TRBJ2-7; weak D call: TRBD1 (5 bases). Trimming left V 2 bases short and J 3 bases short, with 11 bases between. Germline CDR1 reads MDHEN; CDR2 reads SYDVKM. The CDR3 has 14 amino acids. The CDR3 region is CASSLQGVLYEQYV. Written as DNA, the CDR3 is TGTGCCAGCAGTTTACAAGGGGTACTCTACGAGCAGTACGTC.

V and J are TRBV19 and TRBJ2-7; perhaps TRBD1 as D (5 bases). CDR1 is LNHDA and CDR2 is SQIVND in the germline V gene (reference sequence). CDR3 length: 15 residues. Between the trimmed V and J ends, which lost 5 bases and 0 bases, there was a span of 14 bases. The CDR3 nucleotides are TGTGCCAGTAGTCCCGAGGACACCGACTCCTACGAGCAGTACTTC. Translating it yields CASSPEDTDSYEQYF.

The chain has TRBV11-2 and TRBJ1-2; 7 bases are shared with TRBD1. The CDR3 is made up of 16 amino acids. Trimming removed 4 bases from V and 2 bases from J; junction bases left unmatched: 10. Per germline, CDR1 SGHAT and CDR2 FQNNGV. The CDR3 bases are TGTGCCAGCAGCTCAACGATGGACAGGTTGAACTATGGCTACACCTTC. This sequence encodes CASSSTMDRLNYGYTF.

The V gene is TRBV10-1, the J gene TRBJ2-7, with TRBD2 identical over 10 bases. The CDR3 is 20 amino acids. Germline V gene lookup returns CDR1 WNHNN and CDR2 SYGVQD (reference sequence). Trimming took 0 bases from V and 4 from J; bases not matched to a gene: 18. CDR3 sequence: CASSESYSGRASWETYEQYF. CDR3 DNA sequence: TGCGCCAGCAGTGAGTCCTACAGCGGGAGGGCCTCGTGGGAGACTTACGAGCAGTACTTC.